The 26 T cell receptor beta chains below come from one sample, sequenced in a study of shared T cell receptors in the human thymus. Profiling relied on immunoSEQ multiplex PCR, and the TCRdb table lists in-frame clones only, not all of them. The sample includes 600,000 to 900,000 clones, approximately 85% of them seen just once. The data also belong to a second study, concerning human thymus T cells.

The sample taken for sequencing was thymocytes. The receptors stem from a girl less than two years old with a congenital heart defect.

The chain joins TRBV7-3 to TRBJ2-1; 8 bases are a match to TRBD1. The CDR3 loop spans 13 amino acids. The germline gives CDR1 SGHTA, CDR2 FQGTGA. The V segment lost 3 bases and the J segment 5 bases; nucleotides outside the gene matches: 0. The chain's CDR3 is CASSLDRDNEQFF. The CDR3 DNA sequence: TGTGCCAGCAGCTTGGACAGGGACAATGAGCAGTTCTTC.

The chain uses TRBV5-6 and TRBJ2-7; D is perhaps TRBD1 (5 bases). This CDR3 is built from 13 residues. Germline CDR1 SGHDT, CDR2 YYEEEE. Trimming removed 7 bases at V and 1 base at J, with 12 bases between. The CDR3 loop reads CASQGDSSYEQYF. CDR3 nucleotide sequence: TGTGCCAGCCAAGGTGACAGTTCCTACGAGCAGTACTTC.

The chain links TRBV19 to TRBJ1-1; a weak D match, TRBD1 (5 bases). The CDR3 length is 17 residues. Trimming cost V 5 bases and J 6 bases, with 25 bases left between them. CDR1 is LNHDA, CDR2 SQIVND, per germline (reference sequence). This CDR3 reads CASSFRVRVQVLPEAFF. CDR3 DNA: TGTGCCAGTAGTTTCCGCGTCCGAGTACAGGTTCTCCCTGAAGCTTTCTTT.

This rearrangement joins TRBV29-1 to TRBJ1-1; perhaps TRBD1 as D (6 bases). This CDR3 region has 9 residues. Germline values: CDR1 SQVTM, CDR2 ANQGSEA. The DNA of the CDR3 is TGCAATGATGGGGGCGAAGCTTTCTTT. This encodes CNDGGEAFF.

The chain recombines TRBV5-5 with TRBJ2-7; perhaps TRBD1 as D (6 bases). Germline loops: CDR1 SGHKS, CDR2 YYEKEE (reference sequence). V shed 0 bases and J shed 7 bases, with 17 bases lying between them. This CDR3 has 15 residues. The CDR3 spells CASSLEQGPPWEQYF. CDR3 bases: TGTGCCAGCAGCTTGGAGCAGGGGCCCCCATGGGAGCAGTACTTC.

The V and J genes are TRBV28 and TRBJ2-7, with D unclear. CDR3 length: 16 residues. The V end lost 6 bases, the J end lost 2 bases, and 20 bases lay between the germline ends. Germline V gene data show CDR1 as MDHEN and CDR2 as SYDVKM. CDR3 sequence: CASRQTAPLTAYEQYF. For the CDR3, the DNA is TGTGCCAGCAGGCAAACTGCCCCCTTAACAGCCTACGAGCAGTACTTC.

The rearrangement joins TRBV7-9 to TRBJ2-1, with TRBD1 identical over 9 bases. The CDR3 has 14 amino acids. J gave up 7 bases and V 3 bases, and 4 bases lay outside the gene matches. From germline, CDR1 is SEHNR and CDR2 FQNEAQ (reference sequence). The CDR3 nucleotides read TGTGCCAGCAGCTTGCGACAGGGGGAGAATGAGCAGTTCTTC. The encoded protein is CASSLRQGENEQFF.

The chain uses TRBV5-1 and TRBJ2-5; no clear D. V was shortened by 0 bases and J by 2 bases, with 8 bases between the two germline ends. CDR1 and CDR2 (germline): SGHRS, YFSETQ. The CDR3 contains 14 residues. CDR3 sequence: CASSLGAGQETQYF. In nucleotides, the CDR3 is TGCGCCAGCAGCTTGGGGGCAGGTCAAGAGACCCAGTACTTC. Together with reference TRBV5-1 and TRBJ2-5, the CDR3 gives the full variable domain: KAGVTQTPRYLIKTRGQQVTLSCSPISGHRSVSWYQQTPGQGLQFLFEYFSETQRNKGNFPGRFSGRQFSNSRSEMNVSTLELGDSALYLCASSLGAGQETQYFGPGTRLLVL.

In DNA, the CDR3 is TGTGCCAGCAGCTTATTGGCGAAAGGGGGGGTCACGCGTCAAGCTTTCTTT. This translates into CASSLLAKGGVTRQAFF. The rearrangement links TRBV5-6 to TRBJ1-1, with D tentatively TRBD1 (6 bases). The V end was cut by 2 bases, the J end by 9 bases, with 26 bases between. This CDR3 contains 17 residues. Germline V CDR1 and CDR2: SGHDT, YYEEEE.

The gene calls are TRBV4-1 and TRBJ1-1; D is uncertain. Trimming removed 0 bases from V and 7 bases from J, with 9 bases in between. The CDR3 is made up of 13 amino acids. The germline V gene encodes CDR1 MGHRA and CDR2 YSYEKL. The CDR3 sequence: CASSQEESGEAFF. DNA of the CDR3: TGCGCCAGCAGCCAAGAAGAGTCAGGTGAAGCTTTCTTT.

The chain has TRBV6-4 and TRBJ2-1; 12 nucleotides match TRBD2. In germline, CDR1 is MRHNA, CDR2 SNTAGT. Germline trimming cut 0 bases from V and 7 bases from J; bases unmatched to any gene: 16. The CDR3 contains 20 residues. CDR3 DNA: TGTGCCAGCAGTGACTCGAAGCTAGCGGGGGGGCCCTACCGCGCGAATGAGCAGTTCTTC. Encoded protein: CASSDSKLAGGPYRANEQFF.

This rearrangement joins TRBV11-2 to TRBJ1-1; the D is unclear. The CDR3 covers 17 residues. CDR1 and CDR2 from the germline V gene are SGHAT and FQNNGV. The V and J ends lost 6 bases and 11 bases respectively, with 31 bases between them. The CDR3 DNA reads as TGTGCCAGCAGGACTCTCACTCATTTAGGACTGAAAATTGAGGCTTTCTTT. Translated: CASRTLTHLGLKIEAFF.

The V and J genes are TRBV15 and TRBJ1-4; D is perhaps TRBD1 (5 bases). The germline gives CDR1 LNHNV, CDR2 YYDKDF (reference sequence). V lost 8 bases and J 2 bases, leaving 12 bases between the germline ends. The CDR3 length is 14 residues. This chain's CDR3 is CATPGGGTNEKLFF. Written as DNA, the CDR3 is TGTGCCACCCCTGGGGGGGGGACTAATGAAAAACTGTTTTTT.

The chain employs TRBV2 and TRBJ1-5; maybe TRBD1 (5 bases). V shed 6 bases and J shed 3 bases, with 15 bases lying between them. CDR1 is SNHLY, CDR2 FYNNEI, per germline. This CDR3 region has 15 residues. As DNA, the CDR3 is TGTGCCAGCAGGAAGGCAGGGCCCCTCAATCAGCCCCAGCATTTT. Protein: CASRKAGPLNQPQHF.

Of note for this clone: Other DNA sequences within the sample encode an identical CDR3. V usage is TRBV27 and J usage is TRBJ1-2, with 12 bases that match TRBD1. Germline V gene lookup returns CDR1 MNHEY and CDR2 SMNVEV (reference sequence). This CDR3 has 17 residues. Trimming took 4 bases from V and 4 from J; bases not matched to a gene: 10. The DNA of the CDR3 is TGTGCCAGCAGTTCCCTCCGGGACAGGGGGCTCCTCTATGGCTACACCTTC. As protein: CASSSLRDRGLLYGYTF.

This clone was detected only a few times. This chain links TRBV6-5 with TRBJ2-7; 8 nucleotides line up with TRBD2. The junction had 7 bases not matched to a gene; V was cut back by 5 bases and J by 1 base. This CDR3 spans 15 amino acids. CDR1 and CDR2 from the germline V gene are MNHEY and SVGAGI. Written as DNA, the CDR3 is TGTGCCAGCAGTCCGTCCGGGACTAGATCCTACGAGCAGTACTTC. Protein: CASSPSGTRSYEQYF.

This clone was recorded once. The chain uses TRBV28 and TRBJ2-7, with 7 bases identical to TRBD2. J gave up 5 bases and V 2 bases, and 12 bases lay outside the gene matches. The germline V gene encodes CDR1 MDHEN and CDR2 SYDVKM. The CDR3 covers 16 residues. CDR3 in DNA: TGTGCCAGCAGTTTAACTTCGAGGAGCGGGATCCACGAGCAGTACTTC. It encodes CASSLTSRSGIHEQYF.

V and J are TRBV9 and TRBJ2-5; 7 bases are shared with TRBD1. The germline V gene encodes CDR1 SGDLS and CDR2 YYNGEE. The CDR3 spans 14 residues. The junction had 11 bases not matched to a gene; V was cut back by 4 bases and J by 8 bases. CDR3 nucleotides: TGTGCCAGCAGCCCCCGACAGGGCCTCAGAACCCAGTACTTC. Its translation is CASSPRQGLRTQYF.

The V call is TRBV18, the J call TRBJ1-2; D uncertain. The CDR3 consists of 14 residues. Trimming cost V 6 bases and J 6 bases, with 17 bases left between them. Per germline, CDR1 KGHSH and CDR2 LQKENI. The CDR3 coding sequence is TGTGCCAGCTCCCTCGGTCCCCAGAGGGATGGCTACACCTTC. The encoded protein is CASSLGPQRDGYTF.

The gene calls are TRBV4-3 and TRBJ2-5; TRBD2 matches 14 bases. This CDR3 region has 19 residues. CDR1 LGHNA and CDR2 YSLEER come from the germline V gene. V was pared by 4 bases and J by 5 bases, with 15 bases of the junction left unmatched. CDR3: CASSPSRRTSGGSGETQYF. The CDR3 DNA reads TGCGCCAGCAGCCCGTCCCGTCGGACTAGCGGGGGGTCTGGGGAGACCCAGTACTTC.

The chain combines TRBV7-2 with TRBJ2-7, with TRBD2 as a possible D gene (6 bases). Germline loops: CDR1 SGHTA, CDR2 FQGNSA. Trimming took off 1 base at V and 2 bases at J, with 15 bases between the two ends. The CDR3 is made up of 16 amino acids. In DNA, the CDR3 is TGTGCCAGCAGCTTAGGGGCGGGGAACCATCCCTACGAGCAGTACTTC. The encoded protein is CASSLGAGNHPYEQYF. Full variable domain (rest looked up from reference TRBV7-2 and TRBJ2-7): GAGVSQSPSNKVTEKGKDVELRCDPISGHTALYWYRQSLGQGLEFLIYFQGNSAPDKSGLPSDRFSAERTGGSVSTLTIQRTQQEDSAVYLCASSLGAGNHPYEQYFGPGTRLTVT.

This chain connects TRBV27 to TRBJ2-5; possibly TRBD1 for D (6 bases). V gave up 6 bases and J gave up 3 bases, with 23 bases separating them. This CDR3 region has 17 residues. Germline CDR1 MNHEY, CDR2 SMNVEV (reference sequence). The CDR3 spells CASSNLSVGQGKETQYF. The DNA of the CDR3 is TGTGCCAGCAGCAACTTAAGTGTCGGTCAGGGGAAAGAGACCCAGTACTTC.

CDR3 DNA sequence: TGCGCCAGCAGCCAAGGGGACATGGATTTAGGCAACACCATATATTTT. The encoded protein is CASSQGDMDLGNTIYF. The J gene is TRBJ1-3, the V gene TRBV4-1, with a possible D match to TRBD1 (6 bases). Germline V gives CDR1 MGHRA, CDR2 YSYEKL. The CDR3 contains 16 residues. V lost 1 base, J lost 7 bases, and 17 bases lay in between.

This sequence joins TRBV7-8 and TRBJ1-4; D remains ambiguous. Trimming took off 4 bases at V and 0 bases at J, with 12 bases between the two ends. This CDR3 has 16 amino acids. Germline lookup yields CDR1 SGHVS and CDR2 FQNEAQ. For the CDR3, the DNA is TGTGCCAGCAGCTCTCTCGACACCACAACTAATGAAAAACTGTTTTTT. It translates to CASSSLDTTTNEKLFF.

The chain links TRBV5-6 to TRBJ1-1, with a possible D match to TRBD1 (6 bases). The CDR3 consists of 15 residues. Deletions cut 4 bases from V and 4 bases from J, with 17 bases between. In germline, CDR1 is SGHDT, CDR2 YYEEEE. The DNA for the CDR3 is TGTGCCAGCAGCGCGCACAGGGCTGTAAGCACTGAAGCTTTCTTT. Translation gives CASSAHRAVSTEAFF.

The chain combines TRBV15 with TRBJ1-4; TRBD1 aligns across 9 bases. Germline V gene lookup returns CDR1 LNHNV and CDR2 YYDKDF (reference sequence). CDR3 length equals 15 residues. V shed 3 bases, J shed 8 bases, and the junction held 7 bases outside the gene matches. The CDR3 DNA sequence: TGTGCCACCAGCAGTAAGGACAGGGGTAGAGAAAAACTGTTTTTT. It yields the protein CATSSKDRGREKLFF.